This T cell receptor (beta chain) was profiled in a study of graft-versus-host responses after intestinal transplantation. Across the whole study: Induction with anti-thymocyte globulin, then tacrolimus and steroids for about 3 years, was given to all recipients. Regarding the study as a whole: Early post-transplant HvG declines showed an association with peak circulating GvH clone levels.

Note on this clone: The antigen is not known.

Only in-frame clones appear in the TCRdb table, and some are missing; sequencing was by immunoSEQ multiplex PCR. In the table there are 14,000 or so clones, 70% to 85% of which are singletons. Graft-derived tissue was subjected to processing to liberate intraepithelial and lamina propria lymphocytes. Sequences were derived from ileum tissue, sampled 27 days after intestinal transplant. The clonotype originates from a human patient who received an intestinal transplant, so some T cells may come from the graft donor.

The CDR3 is CASRSTGEGRNSPLHF. In nucleotides, the CDR3 is TGTGCCAGCAGGTCGACAGGGGAAGGGCGTAATTCACCCCTCCACTTT. This chain links TRBV28 with TRBJ1-6, with TRBD1 matching 8 bases. Trimming took 6 bases from V and 6 from J; bases not matched to a gene: 10. Looked up from germline, CDR1 is MDHEN and CDR2 is SYDVKM. The length of the CDR3 is 16 residues.